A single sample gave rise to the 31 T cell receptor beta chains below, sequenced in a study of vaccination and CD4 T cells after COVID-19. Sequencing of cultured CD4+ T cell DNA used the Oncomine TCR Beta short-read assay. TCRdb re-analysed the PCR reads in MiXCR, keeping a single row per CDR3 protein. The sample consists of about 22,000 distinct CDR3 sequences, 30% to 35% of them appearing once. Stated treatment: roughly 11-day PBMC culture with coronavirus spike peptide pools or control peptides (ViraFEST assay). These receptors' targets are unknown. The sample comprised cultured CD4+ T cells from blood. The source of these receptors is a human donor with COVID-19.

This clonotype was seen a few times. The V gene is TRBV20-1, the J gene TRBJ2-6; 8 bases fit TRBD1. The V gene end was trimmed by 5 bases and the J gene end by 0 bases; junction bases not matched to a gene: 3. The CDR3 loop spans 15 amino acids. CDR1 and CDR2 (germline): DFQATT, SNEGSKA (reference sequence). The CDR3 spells CSAGDRRSGANVLTF. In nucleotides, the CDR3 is TGCAGTGCTGGGGACAGGCGCTCTGGGGCCAACGTCCTGACTTTC.

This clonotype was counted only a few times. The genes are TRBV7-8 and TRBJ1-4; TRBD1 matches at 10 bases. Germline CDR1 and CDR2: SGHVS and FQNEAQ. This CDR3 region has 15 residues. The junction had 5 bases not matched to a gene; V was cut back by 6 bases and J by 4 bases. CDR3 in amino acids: CASRDRDRGNEKLFF. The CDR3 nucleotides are TGTGCCAGCAGGGACCGGGACAGGGGTAATGAAAAACTGTTTTTT.

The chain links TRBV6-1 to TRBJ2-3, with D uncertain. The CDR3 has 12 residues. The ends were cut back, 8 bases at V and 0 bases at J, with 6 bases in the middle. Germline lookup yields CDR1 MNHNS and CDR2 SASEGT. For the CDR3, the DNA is TGTGCCAGCGGATCTAGCACAGATACGCAGTATTTT. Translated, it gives CASGSSTDTQYF.

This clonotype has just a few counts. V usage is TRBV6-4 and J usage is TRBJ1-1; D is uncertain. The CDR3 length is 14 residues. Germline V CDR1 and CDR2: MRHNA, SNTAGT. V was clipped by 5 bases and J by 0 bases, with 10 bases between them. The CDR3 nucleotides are TGTGCCAGCAGTCCCGGGTCCATGAACACTGAAGCTTTCTTT. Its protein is CASSPGSMNTEAFF.

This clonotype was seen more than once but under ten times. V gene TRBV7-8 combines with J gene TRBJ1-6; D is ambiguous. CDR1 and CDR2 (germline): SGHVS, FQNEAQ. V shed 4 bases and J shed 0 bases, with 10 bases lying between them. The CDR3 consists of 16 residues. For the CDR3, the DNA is TGTGCCAGCAGCTCGCAGTCCAGCTCCTATAATTCACCCCTCCACTTT. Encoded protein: CASSSQSSSYNSPLHF. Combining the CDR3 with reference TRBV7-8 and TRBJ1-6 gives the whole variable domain GAGVSQSPRYKVAKRGQDVALRCDPISGHVSLFWYQQALGQGPEFLTYFQNEAQLDKSGLPSDRFFAERPEGSVSTLKIQRTQQEDSAVYLCASSSQSSSYNSPLHFGNGTRLTVT.

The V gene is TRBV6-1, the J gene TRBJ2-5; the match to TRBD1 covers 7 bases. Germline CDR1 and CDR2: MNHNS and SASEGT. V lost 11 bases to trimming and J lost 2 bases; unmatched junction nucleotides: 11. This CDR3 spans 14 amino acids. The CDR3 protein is CAGAPGTEQETQYF. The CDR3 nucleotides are TGTGCCGGGGCCCCGGGGACAGAACAAGAGACCCAGTACTTC.

For the CDR3, the DNA is TGTGCCAGCATTAAGGGGGCCCTCTCCTACGAGCAGTACTTC. Protein: CASIKGALSYEQYF. The chain recombines TRBV6-2 or TRBV6-3 with TRBJ2-7, with 7 bases fitting TRBD1. V lost 7 bases to trimming and J lost 0 bases; unmatched junction nucleotides: 6. This CDR3 region has 14 residues. Per the germline V gene, CDR1 is MNHEY and CDR2 is SVGEGT.

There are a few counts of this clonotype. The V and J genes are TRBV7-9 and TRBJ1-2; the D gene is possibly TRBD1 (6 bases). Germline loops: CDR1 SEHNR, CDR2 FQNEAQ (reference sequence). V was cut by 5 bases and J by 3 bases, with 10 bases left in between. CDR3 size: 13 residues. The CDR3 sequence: CASSLDRYYGYTF. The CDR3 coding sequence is TGTGCCAGCAGCCTAGACAGGTACTATGGCTACACCTTC. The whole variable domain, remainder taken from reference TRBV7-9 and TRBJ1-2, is DTGVSQNPRHKITKRGQNVTFRCDPISEHNRLYWYRQTLGQGPEFLTYFQNEAQLEKSRLLSDRFSAERPKGSFSTLEIQRTEQGDSAMYLCASSLDRYYGYTFGSGTRLTVV.

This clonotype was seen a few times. The CDR3 region has the DNA TGTGCCAGCAGTGGCTGGACAGGGCATGGCTACACCTTC. Translating gives CASSGWTGHGYTF. The rearrangement uses TRBV2 and TRBJ1-2; 8 nucleotides align to TRBD1. Unmatched junction bases numbered 4, after V lost 4 bases and J lost 6 bases. The CDR3 is 13 amino acids. The germline V gene has CDR1 SNHLY and CDR2 FYNNEI.

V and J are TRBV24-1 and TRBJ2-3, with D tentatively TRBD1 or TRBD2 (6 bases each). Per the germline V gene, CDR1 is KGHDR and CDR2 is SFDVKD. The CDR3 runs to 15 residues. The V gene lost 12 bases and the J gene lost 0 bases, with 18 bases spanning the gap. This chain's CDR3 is CAGDRGLASTDTQYF. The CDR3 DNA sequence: TGTGCCGGCGACCGGGGGCTGGCGAGCACAGATACGCAGTATTTT.

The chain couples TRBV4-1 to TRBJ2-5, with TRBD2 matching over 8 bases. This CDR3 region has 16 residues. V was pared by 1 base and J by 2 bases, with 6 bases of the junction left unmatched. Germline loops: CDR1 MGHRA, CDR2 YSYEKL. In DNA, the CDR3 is TGCGCCAGCAGCCAAGGCGCGGGGGGACCTCAAGAGACCCAGTACTTC. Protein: CASSQGAGGPQETQYF.

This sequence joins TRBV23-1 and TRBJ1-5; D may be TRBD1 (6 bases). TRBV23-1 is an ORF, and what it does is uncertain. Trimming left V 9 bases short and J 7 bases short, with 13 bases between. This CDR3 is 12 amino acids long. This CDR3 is CASEQGRQPQHF. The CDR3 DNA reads TGCGCCAGTGAACAGGGACGCCAGCCCCAGCATTTT.

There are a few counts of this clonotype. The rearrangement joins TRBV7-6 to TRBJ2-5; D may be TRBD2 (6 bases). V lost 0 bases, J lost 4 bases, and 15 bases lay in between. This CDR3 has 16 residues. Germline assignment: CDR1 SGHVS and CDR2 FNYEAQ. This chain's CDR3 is CASSLAGASGGETQYF. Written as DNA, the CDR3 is TGTGCCAGCAGCTTAGCTGGGGCCTCCGGGGGAGAGACCCAGTACTTC.

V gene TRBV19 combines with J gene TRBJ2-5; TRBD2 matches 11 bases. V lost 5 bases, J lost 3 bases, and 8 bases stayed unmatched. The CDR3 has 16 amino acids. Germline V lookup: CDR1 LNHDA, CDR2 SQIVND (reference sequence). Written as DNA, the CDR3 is TGTGCCAGTAGTCCTGACCGTAGCGGGGGGGAAGAGACCCAGTACTTC. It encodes CASSPDRSGGEETQYF.

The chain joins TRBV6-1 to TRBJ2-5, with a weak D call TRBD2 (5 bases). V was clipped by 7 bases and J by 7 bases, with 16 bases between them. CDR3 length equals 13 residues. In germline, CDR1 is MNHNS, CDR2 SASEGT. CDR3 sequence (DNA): TGTGCCAGCACATTCCCTGGAGGCAGGACCCAGTACTTC. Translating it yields CASTFPGGRTQYF.

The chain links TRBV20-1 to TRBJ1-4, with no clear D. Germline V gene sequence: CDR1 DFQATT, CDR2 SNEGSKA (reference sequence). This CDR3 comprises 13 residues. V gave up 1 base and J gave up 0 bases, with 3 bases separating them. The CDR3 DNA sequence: TGCAGTGCTAGAGCTTCAACTAATGAAAAACTGTTTTTT. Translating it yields CSARASTNEKLFF.

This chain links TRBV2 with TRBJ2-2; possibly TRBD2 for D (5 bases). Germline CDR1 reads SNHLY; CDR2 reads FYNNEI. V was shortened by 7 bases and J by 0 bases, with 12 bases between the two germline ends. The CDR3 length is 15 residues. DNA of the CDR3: TGTGCCAGCAAGCCGGACTCCACGAACACCGGGGAGCTGTTTTTT. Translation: CASKPDSTNTGELFF.

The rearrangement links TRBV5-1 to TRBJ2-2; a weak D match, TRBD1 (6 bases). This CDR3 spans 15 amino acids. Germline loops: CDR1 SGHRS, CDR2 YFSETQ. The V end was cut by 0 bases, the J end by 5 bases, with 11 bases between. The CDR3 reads CASSLGIRGTGELFF. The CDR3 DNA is TGCGCCAGCAGCTTGGGAATAAGGGGGACCGGGGAGCTGTTTTTT. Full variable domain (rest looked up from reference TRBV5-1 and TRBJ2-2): KAGVTQTPRYLIKTRGQQVTLSCSPISGHRSVSWYQQTPGQGLQFLFEYFSETQRNKGNFPGRFSGRQFSNSRSEMNVSTLELGDSALYLCASSLGIRGTGELFFGEGSRLTVL.

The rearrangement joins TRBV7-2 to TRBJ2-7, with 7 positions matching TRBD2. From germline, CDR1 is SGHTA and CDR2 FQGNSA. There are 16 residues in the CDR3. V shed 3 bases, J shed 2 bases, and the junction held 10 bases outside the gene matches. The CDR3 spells CASSLGSGGITYEQYF. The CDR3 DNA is TGTGCCAGCAGCTTGGGGTCCGGGGGGATAACCTACGAGCAGTACTTC.

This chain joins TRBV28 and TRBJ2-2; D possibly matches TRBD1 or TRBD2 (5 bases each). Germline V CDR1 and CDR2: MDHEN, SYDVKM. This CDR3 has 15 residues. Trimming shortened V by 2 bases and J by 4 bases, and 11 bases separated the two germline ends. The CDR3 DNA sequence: TGTGCCAGCAGTTTAACCGGGACGGGCACCGGGGAGCTGTTTTTT. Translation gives CASSLTGTGTGELFF.

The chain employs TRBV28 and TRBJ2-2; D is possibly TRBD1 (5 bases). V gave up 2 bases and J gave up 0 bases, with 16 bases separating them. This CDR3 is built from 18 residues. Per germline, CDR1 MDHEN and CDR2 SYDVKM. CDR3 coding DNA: TGTGCCAGCAGTTTAGGGGCAGGGATTTTCGCGAACACCGGGGAGCTGTTTTTT. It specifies CASSLGAGIFANTGELFF.

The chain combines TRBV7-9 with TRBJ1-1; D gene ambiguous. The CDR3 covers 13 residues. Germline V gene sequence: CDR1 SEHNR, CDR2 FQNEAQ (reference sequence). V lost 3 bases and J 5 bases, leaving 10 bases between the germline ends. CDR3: CASSLSVMTEAFF. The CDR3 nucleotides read TGTGCCAGCAGCTTGTCGGTTATGACTGAAGCTTTCTTT.

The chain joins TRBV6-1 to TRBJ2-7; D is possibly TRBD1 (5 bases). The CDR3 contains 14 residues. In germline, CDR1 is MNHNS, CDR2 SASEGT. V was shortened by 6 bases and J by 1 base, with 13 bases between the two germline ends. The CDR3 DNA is TGTGCCAGCAGAGATGGACACGGGTCCTACGAGCAGTACTTC. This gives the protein CASRDGHGSYEQYF.

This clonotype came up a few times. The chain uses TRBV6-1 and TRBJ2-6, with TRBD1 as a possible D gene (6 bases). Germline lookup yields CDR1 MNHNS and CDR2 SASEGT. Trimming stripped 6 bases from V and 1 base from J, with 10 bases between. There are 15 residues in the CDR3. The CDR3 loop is CASRGANSGANVLTF. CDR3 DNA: TGTGCCAGCAGGGGGGCAAATTCTGGGGCCAACGTCCTGACTTTC.

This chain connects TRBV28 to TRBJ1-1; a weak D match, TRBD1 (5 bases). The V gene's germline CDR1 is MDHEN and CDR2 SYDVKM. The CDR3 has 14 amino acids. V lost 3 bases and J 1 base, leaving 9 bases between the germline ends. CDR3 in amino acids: CASSLQGKNTEAFF. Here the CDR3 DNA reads TGTGCCAGCAGTTTGCAGGGAAAGAACACTGAAGCTTTCTTT.

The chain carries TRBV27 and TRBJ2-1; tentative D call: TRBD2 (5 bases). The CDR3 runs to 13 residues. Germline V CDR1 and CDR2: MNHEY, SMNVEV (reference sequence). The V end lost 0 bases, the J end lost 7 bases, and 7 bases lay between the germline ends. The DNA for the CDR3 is TGTGCCAGCAGTTTATCCCGAGGGAATGAGCAGTTCTTC. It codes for CASSLSRGNEQFF.

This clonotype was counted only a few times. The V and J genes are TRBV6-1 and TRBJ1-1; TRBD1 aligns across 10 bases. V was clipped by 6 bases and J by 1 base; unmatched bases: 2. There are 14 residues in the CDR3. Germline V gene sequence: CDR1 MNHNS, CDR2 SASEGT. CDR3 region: CASRGTGANTEAFF. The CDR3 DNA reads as TGTGCCAGCAGGGGGACAGGGGCGAACACTGAAGCTTTCTTT.

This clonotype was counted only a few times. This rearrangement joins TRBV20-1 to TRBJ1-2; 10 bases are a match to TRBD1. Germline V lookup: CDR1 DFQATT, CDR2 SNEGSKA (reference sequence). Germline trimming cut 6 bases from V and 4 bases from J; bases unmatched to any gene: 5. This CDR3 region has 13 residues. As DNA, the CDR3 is TGCAGTGCGCTGGACAGGGGGTTCTATGGCTACACCTTC. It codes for CSALDRGFYGYTF.

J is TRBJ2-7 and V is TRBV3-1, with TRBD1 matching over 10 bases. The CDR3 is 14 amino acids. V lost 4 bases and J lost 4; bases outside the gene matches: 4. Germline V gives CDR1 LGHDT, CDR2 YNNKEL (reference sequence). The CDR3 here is CASSPWTGGYEQYF. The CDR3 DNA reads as TGTGCCAGCAGCCCCTGGACAGGGGGATACGAGCAGTACTTC.

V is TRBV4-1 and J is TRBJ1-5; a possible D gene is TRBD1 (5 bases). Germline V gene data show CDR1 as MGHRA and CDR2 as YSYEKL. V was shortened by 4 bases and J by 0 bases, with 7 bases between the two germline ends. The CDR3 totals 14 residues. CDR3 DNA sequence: TGCGCCAGCAGCCTCGGGGGTAGCAATCAGCCCCAGCATTTT. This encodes CASSLGGSNQPQHF.

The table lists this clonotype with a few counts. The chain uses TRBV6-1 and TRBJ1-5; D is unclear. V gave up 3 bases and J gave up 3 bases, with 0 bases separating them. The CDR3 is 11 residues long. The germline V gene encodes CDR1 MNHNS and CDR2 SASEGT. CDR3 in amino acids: CASSDNQPQHF. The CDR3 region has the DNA TGTGCCAGCAGTGACAATCAGCCCCAGCATTTT.